This T cell receptor (beta chain) appears in the sequencing data of a study of regulatory T cells in long-lasting Graves disease (dated by TCRdb to the early 2020s). General notes on the study: Antithyroid drugs had been taken for less than 3 months by newly diagnosed Graves' disease patients. The study took place in China and was registered as a clinical trial. Persistent Graves' disease patients were compared with newly diagnosed Graves' disease patients by peripheral blood TCR sequencing and RNA sequencing. TCR sequencing covered some 13 persistent and roughly 20 newly diagnosed Graves' disease patients, about 35 samples in total. General study outcomes and caveats: Compared with newly diagnosed patients, persistent Graves' disease patients had lower TCR Shannon entropy and fewer highly expanded clones, which suggests clonal expansion. Sequencing and analysis were limited to the TCR beta chain. Persistent disease showed preferential use of TRBV28, TRBJ1-2 and TRBJ2-5, whereas newly diagnosed disease favored TRBV20-1 and TRBJ2-1. Persistent patients shared more public clonotypes among themselves (more than 2,500) than newly diagnosed patients did (roughly 920). The authors noted that the small sample size was a limitation that may lower accuracy. Because the primary lesion, thyroid tissue, could not be accessed, the study looked at peripheral blood alone.

This clonotype was seen a handful of times. What antigen it recognizes has not been identified. No qualities accompany the bases; no much larger clone lies one base away. The library was generated by multiplex PCR. Sequencing used an Illumina HiSeq 4000. TCR beta libraries were built with iRepertoire HTBI primers and Arm-PCR amplification of CDR3 regions. Before sequencing, the PCR products underwent gel purification. Processing in the source paper ran as follows. Gene usage analysis of CDR3 amino acid clonotypes relied on the 55 to 80 TRBV and 12 to 15 TRBJ segments identified across samples. Filtered high-quality paired reads were merged into contigs using COPE and FqMerger. BLAST was used to align contigs to IMGT TRBV, TRBD and TRBJ reference genes, with CDR3 defined following IMGT. Clonotypes above 0.1% frequency were classified as highly expanded clones. Shannon entropy served as the measure of repertoire diversity, while the Gini coefficient captured V-J evenness. A clonotype found in more than one individual was treated as public. The public reads were reanalyzed by TCRdb: fastp trimming at Q25, MiXCR alignment, in-frame beta chains only. Rows matching on CDR3 protein sequence are summarized as one entry with the most common DNA and genes. TCRdb's processing, not the authors' own work, is the source of the V and J calls. The sample includes about 450,000 distinct CDR3 sequences, with approximately 15% observed a single time. The top ten hold roughly a sixth of the sample.

The time point label on this specimen signifies: newly diagnosed GD, antithyroid drugs for less than 3 months. For both TCR sequencing and RNA sequencing, RNA was extracted from PBMCs in TRIzol. The diagnosis of Graves' disease was made according to American Thyroid Association guidelines. Patients for the study were recruited at an endocrinology department in Xi'an, China. Each patient gave 8.5 to 9.5 milliliters of peripheral blood, collected in an EDTA anticoagulant tube. PBMCs were isolated by Ficoll Paque Plus density gradient separation without further T cell sorting. An Agilent 2100 Bioanalyzer and agarose gel were used to assess RNA quality, and a NanoDrop 2000 was used to measure RNA concentration. The CDR3 has 17 amino acids, counting the end cysteine and phenylalanine. Of the read, only the CDR3 DNA is kept; its 51 bases are in frame from base 1. Here V drops 4 bases and J drops 4 bases, and the junction holds 10 bases not matched to any gene. Looking up the germline V gene yields CDR1 KGHDR and CDR2 SFDVKD.

The data were also submitted as part of a second study, on T cells in Graves' hyperthyroidism and ophthalmopathy. As that second paper reports: Stable Graves' hyperthyroidism was defined as the absence of progression to ophthalmopathy over 18 months of follow-up. The hyperthyroidism patients were between 18 and 65 years old and newly diagnosed, with a disease duration of less than 2 months. Any patient with an uncontrolled infection, another autoimmune disease, pregnancy or lactation was excluded. Diagnoses were based on clinical symptoms, serum thyroxine and TRAb, thyroid ultrasound and orbital computed tomography. The TCR CDR3 was subjected to a first round of RT-PCR using the HTBI primer set and the Qiagen OneStep RT-PCR kit. Most expanded thyroid clonotypes (frequency above 0.001) were also detected in blood, a finding suggesting that blood repertoires may reflect thyroid immune responses. In cross-validation, a model built on a 13 V-J signature told ophthalmopathy apart from stable hyperthyroidism with approximately 90% sensitivity and about 81% specificity, and in testing the same model reached 80%/75%. In validation, progression to ophthalmopathy was predicted by the model with almost 71% sensitivity and about 72% specificity, a median of roughly 6 months before onset. To identify TCR V-J signatures that set the groups apart, the researchers used a discovery cohort of 90 to 100 patients, made up of 40 to 45 with Graves' ophthalmopathy and some 58 with stable Graves' hyperthyroidism. Prospective prediction of ophthalmopathy was tested in an independent validation cohort consisting of roughly 20 hyperthyroidism patients and more than 15 patients who later progressed to ophthalmopathy. For training and testing, the roughly 93 patients in the discovery cohort were randomly divided in a 7:3 ratio. In addition, the study compared T-cell repertoires in thyroid tissue and in blood from roughly six Graves' hyperthyroidism patients. After sampling, hyperthyroidism patients received methimazole starting at 30 mg daily, and ophthalmopathy patients received high-dose intravenous methylprednisolone. Libraries were constructed in a second round of multiplex PCR, after which size selection and purification were carried out. Sequencing of the libraries was done on an Illumina HiSeq2000 using paired-end 100 bp reads. SOAPnuke was used to process the raw data, removing reads that contained adapters or uncalled bases, had a mean Phred below 15, or lacked an exact match to the constant primer or identifier. COPE v1.2.5 was used to merge the high-quality paired reads, and each unique nucleotide sequence was defined as a clonotype. MiTCR v1.1 was used to align the clonotypes against IMGT TRBV, TRBD and TRBJ reference segments. The analysis was restricted to V-J combinations with a frequency above 0.0001, which together covered just over 99% of the repertoires. A TCS score was defined as the ratio between F50 (clonal expansion) and ExV (chaos), using BLOSUM62-based TCRdist between CDR3 peptides within each V-J. Welch's t-statistics and random forest reduced around 520 V-J features to roughly 13, which were used in a naive Bayes classifier (R e1071). Sample size was not statistically predetermined, and investigators were not blinded to group allocation. TCR Vbeta CDR3 sequencing of 120 to 150 peripheral blood samples (43 ophthalmopathy, about 75 hyperthyroidism and about 17 progressor patients) is reported in the paper.

The TCR was taken from a woman aged 45 to 65 with Graves disease. Donor details come from another sample of the same person, matched by shared clones. The chain links TRBV24-1 with TRBJ2-1, and TRBD1 aligns with 9 junction nucleotides. Sequencing used peripheral blood mononuclear cells (PBMCs), obtained at new diagnosis, from a patient treated with antithyroid drugs. The CDR3: CATSEPHGTGKYNEQFF. The DNA sequence is as follows: TGTGCCACCAGTGAACCACATGGGACAGGGAAATACAATGAGCAGTTCTTC.